The 30 T cell receptor beta chains below were found in one sample sequenced in a study of spatial heterogeneity in lung cancer (dated by TCRdb to about 2019). The library was built by means of 5' RACE. Reads for this sample came from a NextSeq 500. TCRdb applied fastp at Q25 and MiXCR to the public reads, then kept only in-frame beta chains. Rows matching on CDR3 protein sequence are summarized as one entry with the most common DNA and genes. This sample comprises about 50,000 distinct CDR3 sequences, less than 9% of them detected only once. Around 13% of the sample goes to the ten largest clones. What this sample's time point label stands for: sample taken at primary tumor resection. TCR sequencing used whole RNA extracted from tumor and nontumor lung tissue, or from cryopreserved PBMC samples, without cell sorting. The sequences come from PBMCs, collected at surgery. These receptor sequences come from a female donor with early-stage non-small cell lung cancer.

The V call is TRBV20-1, the J call TRBJ2-4; 9 bases agree with TRBD1. The J segment lost 4 bases and the V segment lost 0 bases, leaving 7 bases of the junction unmatched. Germline values: CDR1 DFQATT, CDR2 SNEGSKA (reference sequence). CDR3 length: 16 amino acids. In DNA form, the CDR3 reads TGCAGTGCTAGAGACGACACCGGGACAGGGAAAAACATTCAGTACTTC. Translated, it gives CSARDDTGTGKNIQYF.

This clonotype was seen repeatedly, ten times or more. The chain employs TRBV30 and TRBJ1-1; TRBD1 matches 10 bases. The V and J ends lost 1 base and 5 bases, in that order; junction bases with no gene match: 1. The CDR3 runs 13 residues. Germline V gives CDR1 GTSNPN, CDR2 SVGIG (reference sequence). The DNA for the CDR3 is TGTGCCTGGAGTGGGACAGGGGGAACTGAAGCTTTCTTT. Its translation is CAWSGTGGTEAFF.

Ten or more counts support this clonotype. The chain is built from TRBV13 and TRBJ1-2; 8 nucleotides match TRBD1. Germline CDR1 is PRHDT and CDR2 is FYEKMQ (reference sequence). Losses at the gene ends were 5 bases for V and 2 bases for J; bases not matched to a gene: 16. The CDR3 is made up of 18 amino acids. CDR3: CASSRTNFRGPSNYGYTF. CDR3 in DNA: TGTGCCAGCAGCCGAACAAACTTCAGGGGGCCATCGAACTATGGCTACACCTTC.

This clonotype has ten or more counts. The chain links TRBV3-1 to TRBJ2-7, with D unresolved. V dropped 1 base and J dropped 3 bases, with 13 bases sitting between them. CDR1 LGHDT and CDR2 YNNKEL come from the germline V gene (reference sequence). CDR3 length equals 15 residues. For the CDR3, the DNA is TGTGCCAGCAGCCAAGGCGCACAGACCCTCTACGAGCAGTACTTC. This encodes CASSQGAQTLYEQYF.

The table lists this clonotype with a few counts. The gene calls are TRBV5-1 and TRBJ1-3; D ambiguous. Trimming removed 5 bases from V and 0 bases from J, with 12 bases in between. Germline V lookup: CDR1 SGHRS, CDR2 YFSETQ. This CDR3 is 15 amino acids long. The CDR3 region has the DNA TGCGCCAGCAGTAGAGACGTACGCTCTGGAAACACCATATATTTT. This codes for CASSRDVRSGNTIYF. Combining the CDR3 with reference TRBV5-1 and TRBJ1-3 gives the whole variable domain KAGVTQTPRYLIKTRGQQVTLSCSPISGHRSVSWYQQTPGQGLQFLFEYFSETQRNKGNFPGRFSGRQFSNSRSEMNVSTLELGDSALYLCASSRDVRSGNTIYFGEGSWLTVV.

This clonotype was seen repeatedly, ten times or more. The V call is TRBV20-1, the J call TRBJ2-3; D may be TRBD2 (6 bases). Germline CDR1 reads DFQATT; CDR2 reads SNEGSKA (reference sequence). The CDR3 is 14 amino acids. V gave up 3 bases and J gave up 2 bases, with 12 bases separating them. The CDR3 loop reads CSARLRGHTDTQYF. The DNA of the CDR3 is TGCAGTGCTAGGCTGCGGGGCCACACAGATACGCAGTATTTT.

This clonotype came up many times. The CDR3 here is CSSTGTGEYEQYF. The CDR3 nucleotides are TGCAGCTCGACCGGGACAGGGGAATACGAGCAGTACTTC. The chain joins TRBV29-1 to TRBJ2-7, with 10 bases matching TRBD1. This CDR3 has 13 residues. Germline CDR1 reads SQVTM; CDR2 reads ANQGSEA. V lost 8 bases to trimming and J lost 4 bases; unmatched junction nucleotides: 8.

This clonotype was picked up a small number of times. The rearrangement links TRBV12-5 to TRBJ2-1; TRBD1 agrees at 12 bases. Unmatched junction bases numbered 9, after V lost 7 bases and J lost 8 bases. Germline V lookup: CDR1 LGHNT, CDR2 FRNRAP. The CDR3 totals 15 residues. CDR3 sequence reads: CASAAGQGAGYEQFF. CDR3 nucleotide sequence: TGTGCTAGTGCCGCGGGACAGGGGGCTGGGTATGAGCAGTTCTTC. The entire variable domain, with the rest obtained from reference TRBV12-5 and TRBJ2-1, is as follows: DARVTQTPRHKVTEMGQEVTMRCQPILGHNTVFWYRQTMMQGLELLAYFRNRAPLDDSGMPKDRFSAEMPDATLATLKIQPSEPRDSAVYFCASAAGQGAGYEQFFGPGTRLTVL.

This clonotype appeared many times. This chain links TRBV7-2 with TRBJ2-1, with D unresolved. The V gene's germline CDR1 is SGHTA and CDR2 FQGNSA. The CDR3 consists of 13 residues. Trimming took 0 bases from V and 9 from J, leaving 9 bases between them. This CDR3 is CASSLAGSLEQFF. The CDR3 DNA sequence: TGTGCCAGCAGCTTAGCCGGCAGCCTTGAGCAGTTCTTC.

This clonotype has only a few counts. The J gene is TRBJ1-6, the V gene TRBV19; no firm D call. The CDR3 is made up of 14 amino acids. Looked up from germline, CDR1 is LNHDA and CDR2 is SQIVND (reference sequence). Trimming took off 3 bases at V and 10 bases at J, with 13 bases between the two ends. CDR3 nucleotides: TGTGCCAGTAGTATGGGCACCAAATCCTCACCCCTCCACTTT. Its protein product is CASSMGTKSSPLHF.

This clonotype occurred many times. This chain uses TRBV24-1 with TRBJ2-1; a possible D gene is TRBD1 (5 bases). Deletions cut 6 bases from V and 1 base from J, with 9 bases between. The CDR3 is made up of 14 amino acids. Germline CDR1 reads KGHDR; CDR2 reads SFDVKD. The CDR3 DNA reads TGTGCCACCAGTAGGGGTGGATCCTACAATGAGCAGTTCTTC. The encoded protein is CATSRGGSYNEQFF.

This clonotype was picked up a small number of times. The gene calls are TRBV5-1 and TRBJ1-4; D call uncertain. The CDR3 has 16 residues. Germline lookup yields CDR1 SGHRS and CDR2 YFSETQ. The V and J ends lost 0 bases and 5 bases respectively, with 14 bases between them. The chain's CDR3 is CASSLASADDNEKLFF. CDR3 bases: TGCGCCAGCAGCTTGGCCTCGGCCGATGACAATGAAAAACTGTTTTTT.

About this clonotype: A read error is possible here, since a much larger clone lies one base away. This sequence joins TRBV27 and TRBJ1-2; 7 bases fit TRBD1. Per germline, CDR1 MNHEY and CDR2 SMNVEV (reference sequence). V shed 2 bases, J shed 3 bases, and the junction held 9 bases outside the gene matches. This CDR3 region has 16 residues. This CDR3 reads CASSLRGGQFDYGYTF. CDR3 DNA sequence: TGTGCCAGCAGTTTAAGGGGGGGACAGTTTGACTATGGCTACACCTTC.

This clonotype occurred a few times. The CDR3 DNA is TGTGCCACCACCCCTCGGGCTAGCAATGAGCAGTTCTTC. This encodes CATTPRASNEQFF. The chain carries TRBV24-1 and TRBJ2-1; D not resolved. The CDR3 totals 13 residues. V lost 8 bases and J lost 6, with 13 bases in between. Germline CDR1 and CDR2: KGHDR and SFDVKD.

The rearrangement links TRBV19 to TRBJ2-6; D uncertain. V was clipped by 7 bases and J by 4 bases, with 11 bases between them. Per germline, CDR1 LNHDA and CDR2 SQIVND (reference sequence). This CDR3 is 14 amino acids long. This CDR3 is CASIDRGGANVLTF. CDR3 in DNA: TGTGCCAGTATCGATCGAGGAGGGGCCAACGTCCTGACTTTC. The whole variable domain, remainder taken from reference TRBV19 and TRBJ2-6, is DGGITQSPKYLFRKEGQNVTLSCEQNLNHDAMYWYRQDPGQGLRLIYYSQIVNDFQKGDIAEGYSVSREKKESFPLTVTSAQKNPTAFYLCASIDRGGANVLTFGAGSRLTVL.

This clonotype has a handful of counts. The chain combines TRBV14 with TRBJ2-7; D assignment may be TRBD1 or TRBD2 (5 bases each). The V end lost 3 bases, the J end lost 4 bases, and 13 bases lay between the germline ends. CDR3 length equals 14 residues. Germline values: CDR1 SGHDN, CDR2 FVKESK. CDR3 region: CASSHTGGTYEQYF. The CDR3 DNA is TGTGCCAGCAGCCATACAGGAGGTACTTACGAGCAGTACTTC. The whole variable domain, filled in from reference TRBV14 and TRBJ2-7, reads EAGVTQFPSHSVIEKGQTVTLRCDPISGHDNLYWYRRVMGKEIKFLLHFVKESKQDESGMPNNRFLAERTGGTYSTLKVQPAELEDSGVYFCASSHTGGTYEQYFGPGTRLTVT.

This clonotype has a handful of counts. This may be a read error, as it is one base from a much larger clone. This chain joins TRBV7-2 and TRBJ2-7; D remains unclear. CDR3 length equals 12 residues. The germline V gene encodes CDR1 SGHTA and CDR2 FQGNSA. Trimming left V 1 base short and J 5 bases short, with 6 bases between. The CDR3 region is CASSLGSDEQYF. CDR3 sequence (DNA): TGTGCCAGCAGCTTAGGGTCCGACGAGCAGTACTTC.

This clonotype has ten or more counts. The V gene is TRBV3-1, the J gene TRBJ1-2; TRBD1 might be the D (5 bases). Trimming left V 1 base short and J 5 bases short, with 17 bases between. Per the germline V gene, CDR1 is LGHDT and CDR2 is YNNKEL (reference sequence). CDR3 length: 16 amino acids. CDR3 sequence reads: CASSQGRQYELYGYTF. The DNA of the CDR3 is TGTGCCAGCAGCCAAGGCCGACAGTACGAGCTTTATGGCTACACCTTC.

This clonotype showed up many times. The chain is built from TRBV29-1 and TRBJ2-7; D unclear. This CDR3 is 11 amino acids long. V lost 4 bases, J lost 0 bases, and 4 bases lay in between. Per germline, CDR1 SQVTM and CDR2 ANQGSEA. The CDR3 reads CSVVVSYEQYF. CDR3 DNA: TGCAGCGTTGTGGTCTCCTACGAGCAGTACTTC.

This clonotype was found a few times. This chain connects TRBV12-3 or TRBV12-4 to TRBJ1-5; D gene uncertain. CDR3 length equals 14 residues. Between the trimmed V and J ends, which lost 6 bases and 4 bases, there was a span of 13 bases. The CDR3 sequence: CASSPGSLNQPQHF. The CDR3 nucleotides are TGTGCCAGCAGCCCCGGGAGCCTAAATCAGCCCCAGCATTTT.

The sample holds many counts of this clonotype. The rearrangement uses TRBV9 and TRBJ1-6, with D tentatively TRBD1 (6 bases). The germline V gene has CDR1 SGDLS and CDR2 YYNGEE. This CDR3 spans 19 amino acids. Trimming removed 1 base at V and 4 bases at J, with 21 bases between. Written as DNA, the CDR3 is TGTGCCAGCAGCGTACCACGCGCCCCACTAGACAGGTATAATTCACCCCTCCACTTT. Residues: CASSVPRAPLDRYNSPLHF. Drawing the rest from reference TRBV9 and TRBJ1-6, the complete variable domain is DSGVTQTPKHLITATGQRVTLRCSPRSGDLSVYWYQQSLDQGLQFLIQYYNGEERAKGNILERFSAQQFPDLHSELNLSSLELGDSALYFCASSVPRAPLDRYNSPLHFGNGTRLTVT.

This sequence joins TRBV15 and TRBJ1-5; 8 bases line up with TRBD1. This CDR3 is 15 amino acids long. V gave up 0 bases and J gave up 4 bases; unmatched junction bases: 2. Looked up from germline, CDR1 is LNHNV and CDR2 is YYDKDF (reference sequence). The CDR3 loop reads CATSRDRQGNQPQHF. The CDR3 DNA reads TGTGCCACCAGCAGAGATCGACAGGGGAATCAGCCCCAGCATTTT.

This clonotype was observed a handful of times. The chain joins TRBV19 to TRBJ1-5; D call uncertain. The germline CDR1 and CDR2 sequences are LNHDA and SQIVND (reference sequence). There are 16 residues in the CDR3. Trimming stripped 5 bases from V and 2 bases from J, with 16 bases between. In nucleotides, the CDR3 is TGTGCCAGTAGTGCAGCGTGGGGTTCCGGCAATCAGCCCCAGCATTTT. Translated, it gives CASSAAWGSGNQPQHF.

There are many counts of this clonotype. This chain links TRBV7-9 with TRBJ2-7, with D possibly matching TRBD1 (6 bases). Germline V gives CDR1 SEHNR, CDR2 FQNEAQ (reference sequence). The CDR3 totals 14 residues. V lost 5 bases and J 1 base, leaving 12 bases between the germline ends. The DNA for the CDR3 is TGTGCCAGCAGCCGGGCAGGGGTATCCTACGAGCAGTACTTC. Its protein product is CASSRAGVSYEQYF.

The chain has TRBV2 and TRBJ2-5, with TRBD1 as a possible D gene (6 bases). Germline assignment: CDR1 SNHLY and CDR2 FYNNEI. V lost 8 bases, J lost 5 bases, and 18 bases lay in between. The CDR3 has 14 residues. DNA for the CDR3: TGTGCCAGCCTAGTTCAGGGGACCGTGGAGACCCAGTACTTC. It is translated as CASLVQGTVETQYF.

The chain links TRBV29-1 to TRBJ2-3; D is possibly TRBD1 or TRBD2 (5 bases each). The CDR3 runs to 15 residues. Germline CDR1 and CDR2: SQVTM and ANQGSEA. V was cut by 0 bases and J by 4 bases, with 14 bases left in between. The CDR3 region has the DNA TGCAGCGTTGAAGATCTGGGGGTCTTCGCAGATACGCAGTATTTT. Encoded protein: CSVEDLGVFADTQYF.

Comments on this clonotype: A read error may account for a junction end that differs from germline. This chain uses TRBV5-8 with TRBJ1-1; the D is unclear. The CDR3 covers 15 residues. Germline CDR1 and CDR2: SGHTS and YDEGEE. The CDR3 is CASSVRGKMNIEAFF. The CDR3 DNA follows: TGTGCCAGCAGCGTGAGAGGGAAAATGAACATTGAAGCTTTCTTT.

The J gene is TRBJ1-5, the V gene TRBV20-1; D remains ambiguous. This CDR3 spans 13 amino acids. V shed 4 bases and J shed 1 base, with 8 bases lying between them. The V gene's germline CDR1 is DFQATT and CDR2 SNEGSKA (reference sequence). The CDR3: CSATPASNQPQHF. The DNA for the CDR3 is TGCAGTGCTACCCCCGCCAGCAATCAGCCCCAGCATTTT.

CDR3 sequence (DNA): TGTGCCAGCAGGTATACCGGGACTAGCAATGAGCAGTTCTTC. It translates to CASRYTGTSNEQFF. This rearrangement joins TRBV6-5 to TRBJ2-1, with TRBD2 matching over 8 bases. The length of the CDR3 is 14 residues. Germline lookup yields CDR1 MNHEY and CDR2 SVGAGI. The V and J ends lost 6 bases and 6 bases, in that order; junction bases with no gene match: 7.

V is TRBV20-1 and J is TRBJ2-3; D remains unclear. This CDR3 spans 14 amino acids. Germline CDR1 and CDR2: DFQATT and SNEGSKA (reference sequence). V was cut by 3 bases and J by 0 bases, with 10 bases left in between. The CDR3 is CSARRDFSTDTQYF. The CDR3 coding sequence is TGCAGTGCTAGGAGAGACTTCAGCACAGATACGCAGTATTTT.